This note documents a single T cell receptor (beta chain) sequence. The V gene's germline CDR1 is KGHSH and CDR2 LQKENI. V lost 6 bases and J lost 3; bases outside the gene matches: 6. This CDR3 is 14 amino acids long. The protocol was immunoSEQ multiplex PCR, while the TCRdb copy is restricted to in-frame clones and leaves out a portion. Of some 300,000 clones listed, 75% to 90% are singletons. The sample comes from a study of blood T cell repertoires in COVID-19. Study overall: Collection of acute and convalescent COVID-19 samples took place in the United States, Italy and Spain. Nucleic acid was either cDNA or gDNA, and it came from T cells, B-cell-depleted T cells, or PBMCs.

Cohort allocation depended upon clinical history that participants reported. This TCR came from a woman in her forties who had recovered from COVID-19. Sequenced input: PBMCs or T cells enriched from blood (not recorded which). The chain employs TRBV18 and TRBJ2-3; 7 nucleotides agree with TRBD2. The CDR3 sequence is CASSTGAGTDTQYF. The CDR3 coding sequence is TGTGCCAGCTCCACCGGAGCGGGAACAGATACGCAGTATTTT.